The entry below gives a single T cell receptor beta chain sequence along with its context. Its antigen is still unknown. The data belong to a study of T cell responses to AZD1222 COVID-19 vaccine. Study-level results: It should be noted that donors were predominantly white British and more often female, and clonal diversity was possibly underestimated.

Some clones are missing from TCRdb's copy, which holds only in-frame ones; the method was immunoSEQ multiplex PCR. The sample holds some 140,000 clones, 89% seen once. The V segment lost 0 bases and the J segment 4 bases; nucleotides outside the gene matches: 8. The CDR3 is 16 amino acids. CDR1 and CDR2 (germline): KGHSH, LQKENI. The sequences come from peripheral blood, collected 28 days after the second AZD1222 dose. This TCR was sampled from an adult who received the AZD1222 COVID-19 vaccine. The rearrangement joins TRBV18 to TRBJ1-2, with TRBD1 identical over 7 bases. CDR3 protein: CASSPPPDRFLYGYTF. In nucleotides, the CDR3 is TGTGCCAGCTCACCACCCCCGGACAGGTTTCTCTATGGCTACACCTTC.